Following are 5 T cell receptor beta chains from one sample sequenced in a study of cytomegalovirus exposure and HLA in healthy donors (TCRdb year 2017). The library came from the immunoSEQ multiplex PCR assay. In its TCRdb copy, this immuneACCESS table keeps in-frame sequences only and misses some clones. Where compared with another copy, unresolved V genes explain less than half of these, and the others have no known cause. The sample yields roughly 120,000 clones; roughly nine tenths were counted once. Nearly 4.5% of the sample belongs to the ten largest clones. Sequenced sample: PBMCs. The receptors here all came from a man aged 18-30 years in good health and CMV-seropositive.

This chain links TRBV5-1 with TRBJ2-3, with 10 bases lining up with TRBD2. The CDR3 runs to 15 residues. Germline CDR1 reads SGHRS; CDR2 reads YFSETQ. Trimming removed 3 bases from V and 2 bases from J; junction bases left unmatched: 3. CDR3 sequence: CASSSGLAVTDTQYF. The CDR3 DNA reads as TGCGCCAGCAGCTCCGGACTAGCGGTCACAGATACGCAGTATTTT.

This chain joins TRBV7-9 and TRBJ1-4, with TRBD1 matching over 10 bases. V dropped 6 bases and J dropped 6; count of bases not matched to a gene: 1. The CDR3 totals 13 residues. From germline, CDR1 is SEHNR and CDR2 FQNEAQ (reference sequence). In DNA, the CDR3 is TGTGCCAGCAGAGGACAGGGGGATGAAAAACTGTTTTTT. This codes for CASRGQGDEKLFF.

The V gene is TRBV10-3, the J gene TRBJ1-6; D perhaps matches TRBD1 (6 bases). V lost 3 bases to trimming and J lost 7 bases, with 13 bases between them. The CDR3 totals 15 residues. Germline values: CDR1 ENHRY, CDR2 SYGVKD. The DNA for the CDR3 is TGTGCCATCAGTGAAGGGGGATCGGGGAATTCACCCCTCCACTTT. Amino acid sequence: CAISEGGSGNSPLHF.

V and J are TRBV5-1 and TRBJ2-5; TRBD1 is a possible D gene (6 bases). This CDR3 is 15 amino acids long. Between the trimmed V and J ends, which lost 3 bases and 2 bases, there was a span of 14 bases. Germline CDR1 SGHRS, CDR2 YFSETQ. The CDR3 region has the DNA TGCGCCAGCAGCTCCTCCGGGACAAGTCAAGAGACCCAGTACTTC. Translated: CASSSSGTSQETQYF.

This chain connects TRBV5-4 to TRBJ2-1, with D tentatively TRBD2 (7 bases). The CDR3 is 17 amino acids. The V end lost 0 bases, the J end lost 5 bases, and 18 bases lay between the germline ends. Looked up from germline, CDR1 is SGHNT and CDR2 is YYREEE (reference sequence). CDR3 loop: CASSLAGGGGPNNEQFF. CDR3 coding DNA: TGTGCCAGCAGCTTGGCCGGGGGCGGGGGACCTAACAATGAGCAGTTCTTC.